A single T cell receptor (beta chain) is shown here with its context. Its specific antigen is unknown. One base away there is no much larger clone; base qualities are not given. V loses 5 bases, J loses 2 bases, and the germline ends lie 23 bases apart. The CDR3 measures 18 amino acids from cysteine to phenylalanine. Only the CDR3 DNA stays, 54 bases, in frame from base 1. According to the germline V gene (reference sequence), CDR1 reads LNHDA and CDR2 reads SQIVND. The data were taken from a study of long-term antiretroviral therapy in people with HIV (dated by TCRdb to between 2022 and 2023). Turning to the overall study: Collection of the earliest samples took place about a decade ahead of the 2015 WHO recommendation for immediate ART, at a time when ART was typically delayed until CD4 counts fell. This retrospective serial study examined whether starting ART and sustained HIV suppression were associated with changes in the composition and diversity of the TRB repertoire in peripheral blood. A total of 192 cryopreserved PBMC samples came from 30 or so adults with confirmed HIV infection and were collected serially over a mean of roughly six years (range 1-12). Of the roughly 30 participants with HIV, roughly twelve were female. Test extractions of a monoclonal T-cell line alongside a few dozen polyclonal samples showed no cross-contamination during QIAcube processing.

The immunoSEQ hsTCRB v3.0 assay was used at survey level resolution to sequence the TRB variable region. A depth of roughly 35,000-55,000 T-cell genomes per sample was targeted for TRB sequencing. TRB libraries were pooled and sequenced on an Illumina MiSeq using a v3 150-cycle kit. In the authors' own workflow: Repertoire analysis was performed in R inside a reproducible Nextflow workflow that covered QC, data transformation and analysis. Custom analyses were implemented in LymphoSeq2, an R package for AIRR-Seq data exploration. After excluding a few samples that yielded fewer than 5000 total TRB sequences, some 180 HIV repertoires remained for analysis. Among the 180 to 200 HIV repertoires that were kept, approximately 61 were collected before ART initiation and more than 120 were collected after ART initiation. Each repertoire was downsampled to 5000 TRB nucleotide sequences, and summary statistics were averaged across 100 downsampling iterations. Only TRB sequences with CDR3 regions of at least seven amino acids were retained for analysis. Diversity was measured with a Shannon entropy-derived clonality score and the Gini coefficient. In the repertoire networks, any two of the top 5000 CDR3 amino acid sequences were connected whenever the two sequences differed by an edit distance of one. Antigen specificity groups and MHC restriction were predicted for TRB CDR3 amino acid sequences with GLIPH2. To flag known CMV, EBV, HIV or tissue antigen associations, CDR3 amino acid sequences were matched against VDJdb and McPAS-TCR. Pre-ART, post-ART and control groups were compared with Wilcoxon signed-rank tests and Holm-Bonferroni correction. What TCRdb holds here is the immuneACCESS table cut down to in-frame rearrangements. Part of the clones is not present; checked against another copy, under half of the missing clones reflect an unresolved V gene, and the others are unexplained. V and J calls and clone size are given by that table; D and trimming were obtained from the DNA. The sample includes more than 25,000 clones, with over 90% observed a single time. Together, the top ten hold approximately 6.4% of the sample.

Inclusion was restricted to participants for whom at least one PBMC sample before ART initiation and at least two post-ART samples were available. Every participant with HIV received treatment in the United States of America. Before DNA extraction, cryopreserved samples of about 0.95-10 million PBMC were thawed and then washed. At the time of the earliest PBMC sample for each participant with HIV, ages ranged from roughly 23 to 55 years. Each participant contributed PBMC samples from 1-4 timepoints before ART initiation and 2-8 timepoints after ART initiation, with a median of 7 samples. Serial HIV viral load, CD4+ T-cell count, ART history and demographic data were obtained for every participant. Using a Qiagen kit on a QIAcube, genomic DNA was extracted from unsorted PBMC, with samples processed in batches of 12. Results and caveats for the whole study, not just this receptor: Because PBMC availability was limited, only the TCR beta chain was sequenced, with no alpha chain pairing. Starting ART was linked to a significant rise in TRB diversity, yet even with long-term ART the diversity remained significantly lower than in transplant donor controls. CDR3 length ranges in HIV repertoires were narrower than in controls, and network structure suggested an antigen-experienced repertoire with only a slight naive shift after ART. The samples span the years 2004 to 2017, and the ART regimens used at that time may not be as effective as current regimens. Expanded TRB clones identified before ART initiation dominated the repertoire across all time points, though the dominance fluctuated and decreased in many PLHIV after ART. Because pre-ART samples had limited cell numbers, profiling was done on unsorted PBMC rather than on sorted CD4+ and CD8+ T cells. Inferences about post-ART repertoire changes were limited because no data were available on ART adherence, viral resistance or therapy changes.

The V and J genes are TRBV19 and TRBJ2-3, with the D gene call left open. The receptor was derived from a middle-aged woman with HIV. Sequencing was performed on unsorted PBMCs, taken almost 6.7 years after starting antiretroviral therapy. In nucleotides, the sequence is TGTGCCAGTAGTGGTCAGATTGGGCGAAAACTTGTCACAGATACGCAGTATTTT. Translated, this is CASSGQIGRKLVTDTQYF.